The 3 T cell receptor beta chains reported below all come from one sample, sequenced in a study of T-cell reconstitution after alpha-beta-depleted transplantation in children. Preparing the TCRbeta library involved the use of unique molecular identifiers. Using its own MiXCR run on the PCR reads, TCRdb lists one record per CDR3 protein. The table has fewer than 400,000 distinct CDR3 sequences, approximately 23% seen once. Sequencing was performed on PBMCs, mostly from graft donor cells, taken 180 days after TCRalphabeta/CD19-depleted stem cell transplant. The receptors stem from a male patient younger than 18 who had a stem cell transplant for acute lymphoblastic leukemia, so the T cells may come from the graft donor.

V and J are TRBV6-5 and TRBJ1-1, with D uncertain. The V and J ends lost 2 bases and 1 base respectively, with 5 bases between them. The CDR3 loop spans 13 amino acids. The germline CDR1 and CDR2 sequences are MNHEY and SVGAGI. CDR3 residues: CASSYEWNTEAFF. The CDR3 bases are TGTGCCAGCAGTTACGAGTGGAACACTGAAGCTTTCTTT.

V is TRBV24-1 and J is TRBJ2-7; 7 positions agree with TRBD1. V lost 1 base to trimming and J lost 7 bases; unmatched junction nucleotides: 12. CDR3 size: 16 residues. Germline values: CDR1 KGHDR, CDR2 SFDVKD. This chain's CDR3 is CATSDFRGPVPGEQYF. The CDR3 DNA reads as TGTGCCACCAGTGATTTTAGGGGGCCCGTACCAGGAGAGCAGTACTTC.

V is TRBV7-6 and J is TRBJ2-3, with 15 nucleotides matching TRBD2. The CDR3 is made up of 18 amino acids. The trim removed 5 bases at V and 0 bases at J, leaving 6 bases unmatched. The V gene's germline CDR1 is SGHVS and CDR2 FNYEAQ. The CDR3 here is CASSTWTSGRASTDTQYF. DNA of the CDR3: TGTGCCAGCAGCACTTGGACTAGCGGGAGGGCGAGCACAGATACGCAGTATTTT.